The following is a T cell receptor beta chain sequence with its context. The antigen is not known. Assay: immunoSEQ multiplex PCR; the TCRdb copy retains only in-frame clones and omits some. The profile shows more than 85,000 clones, around nine tenths of them singletons. This sample was included in a study of OX40 agonist ivuxolimab in advanced cancers. Study details: Having had anti-PD-1, anti-PD-L1 or anti-CTLA-4 therapy before was allowed, and over 35% had some. Points from the study as a whole: The mean number of expanded clones was higher in CD8+ T cells than in CD4+.

V was clipped by 4 bases and J by 0 bases; unmatched bases: 5. This CDR3 is 16 amino acids long. From germline, CDR1 is SGDLS and CDR2 YYNGEE. V usage is TRBV9 and J usage is TRBJ1-1; TRBD1 matches 11 bases. The specimen was CD4+ or CD8+ T cells sorted from blood, collected in a trial of the OX40 agonist ivuxolimab. The clonotype originates from an adult with an advanced solid tumor such as melanoma, head and neck, liver or kidney cancer. The DNA of the CDR3 is TGTGCCAGCAGCCCTGGGACAGGGGGAATGAACACTGAAGCTTTCTTT. Residues: CASSPGTGGMNTEAFF.